This TCR beta chain was sequenced during a study of control samples from healthy donors and cancer patients. The method was immunoSEQ multiplex PCR; TCRdb's version includes in-frame clones alone and lacks a portion of them. The data show 120,000 to 150,000 clones, approximately 92% seen once. The germline CDR1 and CDR2 sequences are SQVTM and ANQGSEA. The CDR3 loop spans 14 amino acids. The V end lost 5 bases, the J end lost 4 bases, and 17 bases lay between the germline ends. This clone was seen once. The chain joins TRBV29-1 to TRBJ1-1, with D possibly matching TRBD1 (5 bases). The clonotype originates from a man aged 25-40 years in good health. Material for sequencing was blood. CDR3 sequence (DNA): TGCAGCGTTCTCGTGGGGGTCGCCGGCACTGAAGCTTTCTTT. Translation: CSVLVGVAGTEAFF.